This record concerns one T cell receptor beta chain sequence. Genomic DNA of every subset was divided equally among multiple immunoSEQ plates. Assay: immunoSEQ multiplex PCR; the TCRdb copy retains only in-frame clones and omits some. Of millions of clones detected, 85% to 95% appear once; the ten largest clones hold roughly 0.13%. These data originate in a study of shared clonotypes between healthy human individuals. The CDR3 has 15 amino acids. Trimming removed 3 bases from V and 7 bases from J, with 18 bases in between. Germline V lookup: CDR1 MGHRA, CDR2 YSYEKL. This receptor was taken from a man younger than 35 in good health. Sequenced material: naive CD4+ T cells sorted from blood. Subset here: CD45RA+ positively selected. The chain couples TRBV4-1 to TRBJ2-5; D might be TRBD2 (6 bases). CDR3 loop: CASSQTGLPQSTQYF. CDR3 coding DNA: TGCGCCAGCAGCCAGACGGGACTTCCGCAGTCGACCCAGTACTTC.